A selection of T cell receptor beta chains follows, all from one sample in a study of immune evolution from preneoplasia to lung adenocarcinoma. Clones were read by immunoSEQ multiplex PCR, and TCRdb kept only the in-frame ones, dropping some. The sample carries about 10,000 clones, over 70% recorded once. The sample taken for sequencing was FFPE minimally invasive lung adenocarcinoma tissue. The receptors were gathered from a person aged 60 to 85 with lung adenocarcinoma. Both conserved end residues are part of each CDR3. Each record gives: J gene, V gene, CDR3 protein.

TRBJ2-1 TRBV11-3 CASSKGLAGVGGDEQFF
TRBJ2-1 TRBV20-1 CSASDYNEQFF
TRBJ2-5 TRBV7-3 CASSSGQAQETQYF
TRBJ2-3 TRBV5-5 CASSLDPGLNTQYF
TRBJ1-5 TRBV27 CASRPRRDQPQHF
TRBJ2-1 TRBV6-5 CASRDFSGGFQFF
TRBJ1-6 TRBV6-1 CASSHSTGDNSPLHF
TRBJ1-1 TRBV6-4 CASRPQQGNTEAFF
TRBJ1-5 TRBV15 CATSSADQPQHF
TRBJ2-1 TRBV30 CAWMDRAGGMAYNEQFF
TRBJ2-7 TRBV19 CASSTTDGYEQYF
TRBJ2-3 TRBV9 CASSPRQGISTDTQYF
TRBJ1-3 TRBV30 CAWSGWSSGNTIYF
TRBJ2-5 TRBV6-6 CASSYGPRGGETQYF
TRBJ1-6 TRBV28 CASSSLPGQFDSPLHF
TRBJ1-1 TRBV6-6 CASSYLGVRNTEAFF
TRBJ1-2 TRBV5-4 CASSPDRSYGYTF
TRBJ2-3 TRBV5-1 CASSQGVDTQYF
TRBJ2-2 TRBV5-4 CASSSGGRAAGGLFF
TRBJ1-4 TRBV28 CASSPIMTTGTGGEKLFF
TRBJ2-2 TRBV11-3 CASSPPKNTGELFF
TRBJ2-7 TRBV5-1 CASSETGEQYF
TRBJ2-7 TRBV11-2 CASSLRLSGSGATYEQYF
TRBJ2-1 TRBV2 CASSVVSTGAGGEQFF
TRBJ2-7 TRBV11-1 CASRRGQDAYGQYF
TRBJ1-2 TRBV28 CASSSDGQHYGYTF
TRBJ2-5 TRBV7-9 CASSSNVETQYF
TRBJ2-3 TRBV19 CASSTTGGTDTQYF
TRBJ1-2 TRBV6-5 CATGRTGDRAAGYTF
TRBJ1-1 TRBV9 CASSPAGTANTEAFF
TRBJ1-6 TRBV4-1 CASSHVPGGVGSPLHF
TRBJ2-7 TRBV5-1 CASSFIGYEQYF
TRBJ1-2 TRBV4-2 CASSEDRSYGYTF
TRBJ1-2 TRBV11-2 CASRPRSF
TRBJ2-7 TRBV5-4 CASSPGPGPSYEQYF
TRBJ2-3 TRBV4-3 CASSQDYGTDTQYF
TRBJ2-5 TRBV6-6 CASSRSKETQYF
TRBJ1-2 TRBV10-3 CAISTPTAGGGYGYTF
TRBJ1-4 TRBV5-1 CASSLDRGREKLFF
TRBJ1-1 TRBV10-2 CASSRDGTNTEAFF
TRBJ1-4 TRBV20-1 CSAADEKLFF
TRBJ1-1 TRBV6-5 CASTSGTGNTEAFF
TRBJ2-3 TRBV7-8 CASSLGQGGDTQYF
TRBJ1-1 TRBV7-3 CASSRNLNTEAFF
TRBJ1-1 TRBV7-3 CASSRDRGLTEAFF
TRBJ2-7 TRBV11-3 CASSLADHINEQYF
TRBJ2-1 TRBV2 CASPLEGTGYNEQFF
TRBJ2-2 TRBV19 CASKQNINSGELFF
TRBJ2-5 TRBV7-9 CASSLERASGQSETQYF
TRBJ2-1 TRBV27 CASSFGGGAYNEQFF
TRBJ2-7 TRBV6-1 CASSELPDRGNEQYF
TRBJ2-1 TRBV4-1 CASSQDETGYNEQFF
TRBJ2-1 TRBV7-3 CASSTSGGPEYEQFF
TRBJ1-1 TRBV19 CASSMRGSRGTEAFF
TRBJ1-2 TRBV7-9 CASSFYRVSYGYTF
TRBJ1-4 TRBV4-2 CASSQDIGRGTNEKLFF